A selection of T cell receptor beta chains follows, all from one sample in a study of blood T cell repertoires in COVID-19. Data came from immunoSEQ multiplex PCR; TCRdb stores just in-frame clones and leaves some out. The sample consists of around 500,000 clones, more than 85% of them appearing once. The sequenced sample consisted of PBMCs or T cells enriched from blood (not recorded which). The receptors derive from a woman between 55 and 75 years old who had recovered from COVID-19. The CDR3 runs from the conserved cysteine through the conserved F or W. A D gene is named only where the DNA matches it firmly. Part of the rows lack a size; the others show once, few, many or a class for expanded clones.

abundance: .
d_gene: .
j_gene: TRBJ1-2
v_gene: TRBV7-9
CDR3aa: CASSPDLGGYTF
CDR3nt: TGTGCCAGCAGCCCGGACTTGGGCGGCTACACCTTC

abundance: .
d_gene: .
j_gene: TRBJ2-1
v_gene: TRBV4-1
CDR3aa: CASSIRGDYYNEQFF
CDR3nt: TGCGCCAGCAGCATTAGAGGAGACTACTACAATGAGCAGTTCTTC

abundance: .
d_gene: .
j_gene: TRBJ1-3
v_gene: TRBV5-1
CDR3aa: CASSLGPGTGNTIYF
CDR3nt: TGCGCCAGCAGCTTGGGGCCAGGTACTGGAAACACCATATATTTT

abundance: .
d_gene: .
j_gene: TRBJ1-1
v_gene: TRBV5-1
CDR3aa: CASSLQAFTEAFF
CDR3nt: TGCGCCAGCAGCTTACAGGCCTTCACTGAAGCTTTCTTT

abundance: .
d_gene: TRBD1
j_gene: TRBJ2-3
v_gene: TRBV15
CDR3aa: CATSSLLTGIPDTQYF
CDR3nt: TGTGCCACCAGCAGCCTCCTGACAGGGATCCCAGATACGCAGTATTTT

abundance: .
d_gene: TRBD1
j_gene: TRBJ1-1
v_gene: TRBV10-3
CDR3aa: CAIRGTGGLGAFF
CDR3nt: TGTGCCATCAGAGGGACAGGGGGGCTGGGGGCTTTCTTT

abundance: .
d_gene: .
j_gene: TRBJ2-2
v_gene: TRBV5-1
CDR3aa: CASSLGVTNTGELFF
CDR3nt: TGCGCCAGCAGCTTAGGGGTGACGAACACCGGGGAGCTGTTTTTT

abundance: once
d_gene: .
j_gene: TRBJ1-1
v_gene: TRBV18
CDR3aa: CASSRSGRGLNTEAFF
CDR3nt: TGTGCCAGCTCACGCTCGGGCCGCGGACTCAACACTGAAGCTTTCTTT

abundance: .
d_gene: TRBD1
j_gene: TRBJ2-3
v_gene: TRBV11-2
CDR3aa: CASSLSPGGGTDTQYF
CDR3nt: TGTGCCAGCAGCTTAAGTCCAGGGGGCGGGACAGATACGCAGTATTTT

abundance: .
d_gene: TRBD1
j_gene: TRBJ1-5
v_gene: TRBV6-5
CDR3aa: CASRPRTGGDQPQHF
CDR3nt: TGTGCCAGCAGACCGCGGACAGGGGGGGATCAGCCCCAGCATTTT

abundance: few
d_gene: .
j_gene: TRBJ1-2
v_gene: TRBV30
CDR3aa: CAWTVANYGYTF
CDR3nt: TGTGCCTGGACGGTGGCTAACTATGGCTACACCTTC

abundance: .
d_gene: .
j_gene: TRBJ2-6
v_gene: TRBV19
CDR3aa: CASGLLGTRRSGANVLTF
CDR3nt: TGTGCCAGTGGGCTCTTGGGCACGCGACGATCTGGGGCCAACGTCCTGACTTTC

abundance: few
d_gene: .
j_gene: TRBJ1-2
v_gene: TRBV28
CDR3aa: CASRTQQGSNYGYTF
CDR3nt: TGTGCCAGCAGAACCCAACAGGGCTCTAACTATGGCTACACCTTC

abundance: .
d_gene: TRBD1
j_gene: TRBJ2-1
v_gene: TRBV2
CDR3aa: CASSEPGQVYNEQFF
CDR3nt: TGTGCCAGCAGTGAACCGGGACAGGTTTACAATGAGCAGTTCTTC

abundance: .
d_gene: TRBD1
j_gene: TRBJ1-1
v_gene: TRBV7-2
CDR3aa: CASSPTGTGMGNTEAFF
CDR3nt: TGTGCCAGCAGCCCAACCGGGACAGGGATGGGTAACACTGAAGCTTTCTTT

abundance: .
d_gene: .
j_gene: TRBJ2-5
v_gene: TRBV12-3/TRBV12-4
CDR3aa: CASTPDREETQYF
CDR3nt: TGTGCCAGCACCCCGGACAGAGAAGAGACCCAGTACTTC

abundance: .
d_gene: .
j_gene: TRBJ1-3
v_gene: TRBV5-1
CDR3aa: CASSLYGGSGNTIYF
CDR3nt: TGCGCCAGCAGCTTGTACGGAGGCTCTGGAAACACCATATATTTT

abundance: .
d_gene: TRBD1
j_gene: TRBJ2-2
v_gene: TRBV7-8
CDR3aa: CASSQDRVGTGELFF
CDR3nt: TGTGCCAGCAGCCAGGACAGGGTTGGGACCGGGGAGCTGTTTTTT

abundance: once
d_gene: .
j_gene: TRBJ1-3
v_gene: TRBV5-6
CDR3aa: CASRRTSGNTIYF
CDR3nt: TGTGCCAGCAGACGGACATCTGGAAACACCATATATTTT

abundance: .
d_gene: .
j_gene: TRBJ2-7
v_gene: TRBV4-1
CDR3aa: CASGGGRGNSYEQYF
CDR3nt: TGCGCCAGCGGAGGTGGTCGAGGCAACTCCTACGAGCAGTACTTC

abundance: .
d_gene: .
j_gene: TRBJ2-1
v_gene: TRBV9
CDR3aa: CASSVELGGAYNEQFF
CDR3nt: TGTGCCAGCAGCGTAGAACTAGGAGGGGCTTACAATGAGCAGTTCTTC

abundance: .
d_gene: TRBD1
j_gene: TRBJ1-1
v_gene: TRBV19
CDR3aa: CASSSPYRGMNTEAFF
CDR3nt: TGTGCCAGTAGTTCGCCTTACAGGGGAATGAACACTGAAGCTTTCTTT

abundance: .
d_gene: TRBD1
j_gene: TRBJ2-7
v_gene: TRBV2
CDR3aa: CASREIGTGYEQYF
CDR3nt: TGTGCCAGCAGGGAGATTGGGACAGGCTACGAGCAGTACTTC

abundance: .
d_gene: .
j_gene: TRBJ2-3
v_gene: TRBV12-5
CDR3aa: CASGLRDTQYF
CDR3nt: TGTGCTAGTGGTTTGCGAGATACGCAGTATTTT

abundance: .
d_gene: TRBD1
j_gene: TRBJ1-4
v_gene: TRBV4-1
CDR3aa: CASSPPGQGLTEKLFF
CDR3nt: TGCGCCAGCAGCCCGCCGGGACAGGGACTGACTGAAAAACTGTTTTTT